This record concerns one T cell receptor beta chain sequence. The source of the sample is a study of cytomegalovirus exposure and HLA in healthy donors. It was with 60 Vbeta and 13 Jbeta primers that the PCR ran. Assay used: immunoSEQ multiplex PCR; TCRdb lists only in-frame clones, some missing. Of over 100,000 clones listed, about 73% are singletons. This TCR was recovered from a woman in her twenties or thirties in good health and CMV-seropositive. Sequenced sample: PBMCs.

The CDR3 DNA reads as TGTGCCACCAGCAGGGGCCCAGAGACCCAGTACTTC. It encodes CATSRGPETQYF. The rearrangement joins TRBV15 to TRBJ2-5; D is undetermined. V lost 3 bases, J lost 4 bases, and 6 bases lay in between. This CDR3 contains 12 residues. Germline assignment: CDR1 LNHNV and CDR2 YYDKDF (reference sequence).